These 28 T cell receptor beta chains share one sample of origin, sequenced in a study of PD-L1 blockade in urothelial cancer. Time point denoted: peripheral blood 6 weeks after treatment start. Clones were read by immunoSEQ multiplex PCR, and TCRdb kept only the in-frame ones, dropping some. The sample yields more than 45,000 clones, 70% to 90% seen once. The specimen comprised PBMCs, sampled around atezolizumab (anti-PD-L1) treatment. The receptors derive from a man aged 55 to 70 with urothelial cancer.

The V call is TRBV19, the J call TRBJ2-7; D perhaps matches TRBD1 (6 bases). V was cut by 3 bases and J by 3 bases, with 9 bases left in between. Germline V gene data show CDR1 as LNHDA and CDR2 as SQIVND (reference sequence). The length of the CDR3 is 13 residues. In DNA form, the CDR3 reads TGTGCCAGTAGTATTTGGACAGACTACGAGCAGTACTTC. It specifies CASSIWTDYEQYF.

V usage is TRBV18 and J usage is TRBJ1-4; 8 nucleotides align to TRBD1. The CDR3 is 14 amino acids. CDR1 and CDR2 from the germline V gene are KGHSH and LQKENI. V lost 7 bases, J lost 1 base, and 2 bases stayed unmatched. Written as DNA, the CDR3 is TGTGCCAGCTTTGACAGGGGAACTAATGAAAAACTGTTTTTT. The encoded protein is CASFDRGTNEKLFF.

The CDR3 coding sequence is TGTGCTAGTGGTTATTGTATGCAGGGAAAGACCTATGGCTACACCTTC. Protein sequence: CASGYCMQGKTYGYTF. The genes are TRBV12-5 and TRBJ1-2; a possible D gene is TRBD1 (5 bases). The CDR3 length is 16 residues. V lost 4 bases to trimming and J lost 4 bases, with 19 bases between them. CDR1 is LGHNT and CDR2 is FRNRAP in the germline V gene.

The V and J genes are TRBV10-1 and TRBJ2-5, with TRBD2 as a possible D gene (5 bases). The CDR3 consists of 17 residues. CDR1 is WNHNN and CDR2 is SYGVQD in the germline V gene (reference sequence). V lost 3 bases, J lost 3 bases, and 20 bases lay in between. The CDR3, as DNA: TGCGCCAGCAGTGACCCCACGCTAGGAGGAACCAAAGAGACCCAGTACTTC. It codes for CASSDPTLGGTKETQYF.

CDR3 sequence: CASSLTASAQNYGYTF. Written as DNA, the CDR3 is TGTGCCAGCAGCTTAACGGCATCTGCTCAGAACTATGGCTACACCTTC. The genes are TRBV7-3 and TRBJ1-2; D ambiguous. Germline values: CDR1 SGHTA, CDR2 FQGTGA. The CDR3 contains 16 residues. Trimming stripped 0 bases from V and 2 bases from J, with 13 bases between.

The CDR3 sequence is CASSAGQGRSYEQYF. DNA for the CDR3: TGTGCCAGCAGCGCCGGACAGGGCAGATCCTACGAGCAGTACTTC. The rearrangement joins TRBV13 to TRBJ2-7; 8 nucleotides match TRBD1. The CDR3 runs to 15 residues. Germline CDR1 is PRHDT and CDR2 is FYEKMQ (reference sequence). The J segment lost 1 base and the V segment lost 5 bases, leaving 7 bases of the junction unmatched.

V and J are TRBV12-5 and TRBJ1-6; D might be TRBD1 (6 bases). The V gene lost 9 bases and the J gene lost 9 bases, with 12 bases spanning the gap. Germline values: CDR1 LGHNT, CDR2 FRNRAP. The CDR3 contains 12 residues. The CDR3 spells CASRGWASPLHF. The CDR3 nucleotides read TGTGCTAGCAGGGGCTGGGCTTCACCCCTCCACTTT.

The rearrangement uses TRBV10-3 and TRBJ2-7; D possibly corresponds to TRBD1 (6 bases). Germline CDR1 ENHRY, CDR2 SYGVKD. The V gene lost 3 bases and the J gene lost 6 bases, with 12 bases spanning the gap. The length of the CDR3 is 13 residues. DNA for the CDR3: TGTGCCATCAGTGATGTAGGCAGGGGCGAGCAGTACTTC. Translation gives CAISDVGRGEQYF.

The chain couples TRBV5-1 to TRBJ2-7; 7 bases match TRBD1. This CDR3 is built from 14 residues. The J segment lost 3 bases and the V segment lost 4 bases, leaving 7 bases of the junction unmatched. Germline lookup yields CDR1 SGHRS and CDR2 YFSETQ. The chain's CDR3 is CASSPGQLHYEQYF. The CDR3 coding sequence is TGCGCCAGCAGCCCGGGACAGCTTCACTACGAGCAGTACTTC.

This clone was observed many times. The genes are TRBV7-8 and TRBJ2-7; D perhaps matches TRBD2 (6 bases). This CDR3 has 16 amino acids. Trimming took off 5 bases at V and 2 bases at J, with 19 bases between the two ends. In germline, CDR1 is SGHVS, CDR2 FQNEAQ. This chain's CDR3 is CASSPSRGSEPYEQYF. In DNA form, the CDR3 reads TGTGCCAGCAGCCCATCACGGGGGTCTGAACCCTACGAGCAGTACTTC.

This clone was observed once. V gene TRBV5-5 combines with J gene TRBJ1-1; 12 bases are a match to TRBD1. After removal of 1 base from V and 11 bases from J, the junction contained 6 bases not matched to a gene. The germline CDR1 and CDR2 sequences are SGHKS and YYEKEE (reference sequence). The CDR3 runs to 14 residues. The CDR3 protein is CASSLLGQGARAFF. CDR3 DNA sequence: TGTGCCAGCAGCTTGCTGGGACAGGGGGCCCGGGCTTTCTTT.

This chain connects TRBV4-1 to TRBJ1-5; no reliable D call. The germline gives CDR1 MGHRA, CDR2 YSYEKL. Trimming removed 1 base at V and 3 bases at J, with 7 bases between. The CDR3 is 14 residues long. The CDR3 DNA is TGCGCCAGCAGCCAAGGACGGGACAATCAGCCCCAGCATTTT. Its translation: CASSQGRDNQPQHF.

J is TRBJ2-7 and V is TRBV6-1; D perhaps matches TRBD2 (6 bases). CDR3 length: 16 amino acids. Germline CDR1 MNHNS, CDR2 SASEGT. With 1 base removed from V and 0 bases from J, the gap between germline ends came to 13 bases. The DNA for the CDR3 is TGTGCCAGCAGTGAAGAGTCTAGCGCCAGCTCCTACGAGCAGTACTTC. This translates into CASSEESSASSYEQYF.

The chain combines TRBV5-1 with TRBJ2-5; TRBD2 aligns across 10 bases. The germline gives CDR1 SGHRS, CDR2 YFSETQ. Trimming removed 0 bases from V and 1 base from J; junction bases left unmatched: 3. The CDR3 runs to 16 residues. This CDR3 reads CASSLGLAGFQETQYF. In nucleotides, the CDR3 is TGCGCCAGCAGCTTGGGACTAGCGGGCTTCCAAGAGACCCAGTACTTC.

The V call is TRBV28, the J call TRBJ1-5, with D possibly being TRBD1 (5 bases). This CDR3 comprises 14 residues. Germline V gene sequence: CDR1 MDHEN, CDR2 SYDVKM. V lost 2 bases and J lost 5, with 10 bases in between. CDR3 bases: TGTGCCAGCAGTTTAGAGGGGAGGTATCAGCCCCAGCATTTT. It specifies CASSLEGRYQPQHF.

V usage is TRBV18 and J usage is TRBJ2-7; 7 bases fit TRBD1. CDR3 length equals 15 residues. Germline CDR1 KGHSH, CDR2 LQKENI. With 3 bases clipped from V and 4 bases from J, the junction kept 9 bases outside the gene matches. The CDR3 DNA reads TGTGCCAGCTCACCGGTTGAAGGGGGCGGGTACGAGCAGTACTTC. It encodes CASSPVEGGGYEQYF.

A word on this clone: Other DNA sequences from this sample encode an identical CDR3 as well. The gene calls are TRBV11-2 and TRBJ2-7, with a possible D match to TRBD2 (6 bases). Germline V gene lookup returns CDR1 SGHAT and CDR2 FQNNGV. The ends were cut back, 0 bases at V and 4 bases at J, with 13 bases in the middle. The CDR3 runs to 15 residues. CDR3 residues: CASSLEAWAGYEQYF. The CDR3 nucleotides are TGTGCCAGCAGCTTAGAGGCGTGGGCGGGGTACGAGCAGTACTTC.

CDR3 in DNA: TGTGCCAGCAGCCCGACCGGGGACAGCGAAGCTTTCTTT. This gives the protein CASSPTGDSEAFF. The rearrangement joins TRBV7-9 to TRBJ1-1; 7 bases are shared with TRBD1. With V trimmed by 5 bases and J by 8 bases, 8 bases remained unmatched. The CDR3 is 13 amino acids. The germline gives CDR1 SEHNR, CDR2 FQNEAQ (reference sequence).

Remarks on this clone: Different DNA sequences within this sample yield the same CDR3. The rearrangement uses TRBV5-1 and TRBJ1-4; D is unresolved. Germline CDR1 and CDR2: SGHRS and YFSETQ. Trimming removed 5 bases at V and 2 bases at J, with 7 bases between. CDR3 length: 13 amino acids. The CDR3 coding sequence is TGCGCCAGCAGGGAGGAGACTAATGAAAAACTGTTTTTT. Protein product: CASREETNEKLFF.

V usage is TRBV15 and J usage is TRBJ1-2; weak D call: TRBD1 (5 bases). CDR3 size: 15 residues. Germline V gives CDR1 LNHNV, CDR2 YYDKDF (reference sequence). V lost 1 base to trimming and J lost 2 bases, with 11 bases between them. The CDR3 region is CATSRGATDNYGYTF. In DNA form, the CDR3 reads TGTGCCACCAGCAGAGGAGCGACAGACAACTATGGCTACACCTTC.

V is TRBV4-1 and J is TRBJ2-2, with D perhaps TRBD2 (6 bases). In germline, CDR1 is MGHRA, CDR2 YSYEKL. There are 16 residues in the CDR3. V was cut by 3 bases and J by 7 bases, with 18 bases left in between. The CDR3 reads CASSHPNWRADGELFF. In nucleotides, the CDR3 is TGCGCCAGCAGCCACCCGAATTGGAGGGCGGACGGGGAGCTGTTTTTT.

The CDR3 DNA reads as TGTGCCAGCAGCCCGCAGGGGCACGCTAATGAAAAACTGTTTTTT. It translates to CASSPQGHANEKLFF. This rearrangement joins TRBV7-6 to TRBJ1-4; tentative D call: TRBD1 (6 bases). CDR3 size: 15 residues. V was pared by 5 bases and J by 3 bases, with 13 bases between. Germline lookup yields CDR1 SGHVS and CDR2 FNYEAQ.

This chain uses TRBV25-1 with TRBJ1-2; D gene ambiguous. The CDR3 has 16 amino acids. The germline V and J ends were trimmed by 1 base and 5 bases, with 17 bases remaining between them. In germline, CDR1 is MGHDK, CDR2 SYGVNS. The CDR3 DNA reads as TGTGCCAGCAGTGAATCATGGAGGGAGGGAACGTATGGCTACACCTTC. It yields the protein CASSESWREGTYGYTF.

This clone was seen just once. The chain links TRBV5-4 to TRBJ1-3; TRBD1 agrees at 7 bases. The CDR3 consists of 14 residues. CDR1 is SGHNT, CDR2 YYREEE, per germline (reference sequence). Germline trimming cut 9 bases from V and 0 bases from J; bases unmatched to any gene: 6. CDR3 residues: CAIHRGNSGNTIYF. The CDR3 region has the DNA TGTGCCATACACAGGGGAAACTCTGGAAACACCATATATTTT.

V usage is TRBV11-2 and J usage is TRBJ2-5; the D is unclear. The CDR3 consists of 14 residues. Trimming removed 3 bases at V and 7 bases at J, with 15 bases between. Germline assignment: CDR1 SGHAT and CDR2 FQNNGV. CDR3 sequence (DNA): TGTGCCAGCAGCTTGCCCCCGAGTTTTTCGACCCAGTACTTC. Translating it yields CASSLPPSFSTQYF. The entire variable domain, with the rest obtained from reference TRBV11-2 and TRBJ2-5, is as follows: EAGVAQSPRYKIIEKRQSVAFWCNPISGHATLYWYQQILGQGPKLLIQFQNNGVVDDSQLPKDRFSAERLKGVDSTLKIQPAKLEDSAVYLCASSLPPSFSTQYFGPGTRLLVL.

V and J are TRBV7-2 and TRBJ2-7; the match to TRBD1 covers 10 bases. V lost 5 bases, J lost 8 bases, and 6 bases stayed unmatched. The CDR3 runs to 13 residues. Germline V lookup: CDR1 SGHTA, CDR2 FQGNSA. The CDR3 sequence is CASSVGQGVKQYF. The CDR3 DNA reads TGTGCCAGCAGCGTTGGACAGGGGGTGAAGCAGTACTTC.

This chain uses TRBV11-2 with TRBJ2-1, with TRBD2 identical over 11 bases. The CDR3 is 15 amino acids. Germline lookup yields CDR1 SGHAT and CDR2 FQNNGV. V lost 2 bases and J lost 5; bases outside the gene matches: 2. The CDR3 sequence: CASSLKLAGDNEQFF. The CDR3 DNA sequence: TGTGCCAGCAGCTTAAAACTAGCGGGAGACAATGAGCAGTTCTTC.

The CDR3: CASSLDRDSPLHF. The CDR3 DNA reads TGTGCCAGCAGCCTGGACAGGGATTCACCCCTCCACTTT. This chain connects TRBV6-4 to TRBJ1-6; 8 bases are a match to TRBD1. This CDR3 region has 13 residues. V lost 6 bases to trimming and J lost 8 bases; unmatched junction nucleotides: 3. The germline V gene has CDR1 MRHNA and CDR2 SNTAGT.